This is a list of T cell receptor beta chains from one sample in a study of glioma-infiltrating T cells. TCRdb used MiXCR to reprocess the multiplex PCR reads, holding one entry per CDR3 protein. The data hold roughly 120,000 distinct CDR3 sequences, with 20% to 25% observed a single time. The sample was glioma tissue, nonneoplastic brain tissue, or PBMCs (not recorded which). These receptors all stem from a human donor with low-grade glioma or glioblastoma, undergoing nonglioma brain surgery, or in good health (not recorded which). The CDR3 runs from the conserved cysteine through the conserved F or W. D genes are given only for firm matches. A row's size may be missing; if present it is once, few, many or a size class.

TGCGCCAGCAGCCAAAGAAGGGAAAACATTCAGTACTTC,CASSQRRENIQYF,TRBV4-3,many,-,TRBJ2-4
TGTGCCAGCAGCGTAGGACTAGCGTTGGAGACCCAGTACTTC,CASSVGLALETQYF,TRBV9,-,TRBD2,TRBJ2-5
TGTGCCAGCAGCTTAGACGCTCGGGAGAAACTGTTTTTT,CASSLDAREKLFF,TRBV7-9,many,-,TRBJ1-4
TGTGCCAGCAGCCTAGGAGGGGACCCCAGCACAGATACGCAGTATTTT,CASSLGGDPSTDTQYF,TRBV11-1,-,-,TRBJ2-3
TGTGCCAGCAGTTACAGGGACTCCTACGAGCAGTACTTC,CASSYRDSYEQYF,TRBV6-2/TRBV6-3,many,-,TRBJ2-7
TGCAGTGCTGGCCCCCTAGGTTCAGATACGCAGTATTTT,CSAGPLGSDTQYF,TRBV20-1,many,-,TRBJ2-3
TGTGCCAGCAGCTTAGAGTTTGAGACAGCTGAAGCTTTCTTT,CASSLEFETAEAFF,TRBV7-9,many,-,TRBJ1-1
TGTGCCAGCAGTTCAGGCCTAGCGGGAGGGTGTTACGAGCAGTACTTC,CASSSGLAGGCYEQYF,TRBV27,-,TRBD2,TRBJ2-7
TGTGCCAGCAGCTTAGTAGGGCAGGGGCACACTGAAGCTTTCTTT,CASSLVGQGHTEAFF,TRBV7-2,many,-,TRBJ1-1
TGTGCCAGCAGCCCTTCCTCCTACCAGGAGACCCAGTACTTC,CASSPSSYQETQYF,TRBV7-9,many,-,TRBJ2-5
TGCAGTGCTAGAGGGGGGGACGAGACCCAGCACTTC,CSARGGDETQHF,TRBV20-1,-,-,TRBJ2-5
TGTGCCAGCAGGTCGACACTAGGCGGGACGGAGACCCAGTACTTC,CASRSTLGGTETQYF,TRBV5-4,few,-,TRBJ2-5
TGCGCCAGCAGCCAAGAGCGGGCTAGCGGACTCGAGGCAGATACGCAGTATTTT,CASSQERASGLEADTQYF,TRBV4-3,many,TRBD2,TRBJ2-3
TGTGCCAGTATCGGGGCACAGGGGATTTTGGGTCAGCCCCAGCATTTT,CASIGAQGILGQPQHF,TRBV19,many,TRBD1,TRBJ1-5
TGTGCCAGCAGCGTGGGCTTACAGCGGGCAGAGACCCAGTACTTC,CASSVGLQRAETQYF,TRBV9,-,-,TRBJ2-5
TGTGCCAGCGGGACTAGCGGGGTCATGTCCTACAATGAGCAGTTCTTC,CASGTSGVMSYNEQFF,TRBV28,many,TRBD2,TRBJ2-1
TGCGCCAGCAGCTTGGCAGACACAGATACGCAGTATTTT,CASSLADTDTQYF,TRBV5-1,few,-,TRBJ2-3
TGTGCCAGCTCACCAGCAGTGGGGAGCATGAACACTGAAGCTTTCTTT,CASSPAVGSMNTEAFF,TRBV18,many,-,TRBJ1-1
TGTGCCATCAGTGATTTGGCCAATCAGCCCCAGCATTTT,CAISDLANQPQHF,TRBV10-3,-,-,TRBJ1-5
TGCGCCAGCAGCCAAGAAGGGCCCTCGCGGGGCCTCTACGAGCAGTACTTC,CASSQEGPSRGLYEQYF,TRBV4-1,few,-,TRBJ2-7
TGTGCCAGCAGCATCGGACTAGCGGGAGGCCTCACAGAGACCCAGTACTTC,CASSIGLAGGLTETQYF,TRBV7-2,-,TRBD2,TRBJ2-5
TGTGCCAGCAGTAGGACTAGCGGGAGGAACAATGAGCAGTTCTTC,CASSRTSGRNNEQFF,TRBV12-3/TRBV12-4,many,TRBD2,TRBJ2-1
TGCGCCAGCAGCCAAGTAGGTGGGTTGGATACGCAGTATTTT,CASSQVGGLDTQYF,TRBV4-1,many,-,TRBJ2-3
TGCGCCAGCAGCCAAGAAGCTAGCGGGAGGGCAACGCAGTACTTC,CASSQEASGRATQYF,TRBV4-1,many,TRBD2,TRBJ2-7
TGCAGTGTTGGGGAGCCCCAGCATTTT,CSVGEPQHF,TRBV20-1,many,-,TRBJ1-5